This is a list of T cell receptor beta chains from one sample in a study of blood T cell repertoires in COVID-19. The protocol was immunoSEQ multiplex PCR, while the TCRdb copy is restricted to in-frame clones and leaves out a portion. The data show some 240,000 clones, around 87% seen once. The sample consisted of peripheral blood. All receptors come from an older woman with COVID-19, enrolled during active disease. Both conserved end residues are part of each CDR3. Each record gives: CDR3 length, J gene, V gene, CDR3 protein.

length: 14
J: TRBJ2-2
V: TRBV7-3
CDR3: CASSFRAGTGELFF

length: 15
J: TRBJ2-3
V: TRBV11-2
CDR3: CASSLGAGGTDTQYF

length: 15
J: TRBJ2-1
V: TRBV11-3
CDR3: CASSLGASSYNEQFF

length: 15
J: TRBJ1-5
V: TRBV19
CDR3: CASSDQGAGNQPQHF

length: 15
J: TRBJ2-2
V: TRBV7-9
CDR3: CASPYFTGDTGELFF

length: 15
J: TRBJ1-1
V: TRBV3-1/TRBV3-2
CDR3: CASSPGGVESTEAFF

length: 14
J: TRBJ1-1
V: TRBV18
CDR3: CASSPTDINTEAFF

length: 13
J: TRBJ1-2
V: TRBV6-5
CDR3: CASTTGSNYGYTF

length: 16
J: TRBJ2-2
V: TRBV9
CDR3: CASSVGQGTNTGELFF

length: 14
J: TRBJ1-2
V: TRBV9
CDR3: CASSVDGTPYGYTF

length: 18
J: TRBJ2-3
V: TRBV2
CDR3: CASFHDPTSAHVTDTQYF

length: 14
J: TRBJ1-1
V: TRBV5-8
CDR3: CASSWGQGGTEAFF